A selection of T cell receptor beta chains follows, all from one sample in a study of T cell repertoires in cytomegalovirus infection. TCRdb re-analysed the reads in MiXCR, keeping a single row per CDR3 protein. The repertoire has roughly 920,000 distinct CDR3 sequences, less than 40% of them found once; the top ten carry over 12%. What these receptors recognize is not known. The input for sequencing was cultured CD8+ T cells from PBMCs, taken from culture after CMV antigen stimulation. These receptor sequences come from a human donor in good health (CMV status not recorded). Some clones in this sample may be carry-over from other donors' samples. CDR3s include the opening cysteine and the closing phenylalanine or tryptophan. The order of the fields is D gene, clone size, J gene, V gene, CDR3 DNA, CDR3 protein. A D gene is named only where the DNA matches it firmly. Some rows mark clone size as missing; the rest say once, few, many or name a class of expanded clone.

D: .; size: .; J: TRBJ2-1; V: TRBV5-6; DNA: TGTGCCAGCTTGCAAGATGAGCAGTTCTTC; CDR3: CASLQDEQFF
D: .; size: .; J: TRBJ2-1; V: TRBV7-2; DNA: TGTGCCAGCAGCGTAACAGGGTACTCCTACAATGAGCAGTTCTTC; CDR3: CASSVTGYSYNEQFF
D: .; size: .; J: TRBJ2-2; V: TRBV19; DNA: TGTGCCAGTTTGGCCGGGGAGCTGTTTTTT; CDR3: CASLAGELFF
D: .; size: many; J: TRBJ2-1; V: TRBV28; DNA: TGTGCCAGCAGTTTACTGGAAAGCTCCTACAATGAGCAGTTCTTC; CDR3: CASSLLESSYNEQFF
D: TRBD2; size: .; J: TRBJ2-3; V: TRBV27; DNA: TGTGCCAGCAGCTCGCCGGGGGGGCGCTATCCCGGTACGCAGTATTTT; CDR3: CASSSPGGRYPGTQYF
D: .; size: .; J: TRBJ2-2; V: TRBV12-3/TRBV12-4; DNA: TGTGCCAGCAGTTTCAGGGACGCCAGCCGGAACACCGGGGAGCTGTTTTTT; CDR3: CASSFRDASRNTGELFF
D: TRBD2; size: .; J: TRBJ2-3; V: TRBV7-8; DNA: TGTGCCAGCAGCTATGAGCGGGGAGTGGATACGCAGTATTTT; CDR3: CASSYERGVDTQYF
D: .; size: .; J: TRBJ1-1; V: TRBV2; DNA: TGTGCCAGCAGAAGAACCAGGGCGGCGGGGGGGGGTGAAGCTTTCTTT; CDR3: CASRRTRAAGGGEAFF
D: .; size: few; J: TRBJ1-5; V: TRBV3-1; DNA: TGTGCCAGCAGCCAAGAGAAGTCCAGCAATCAGCCCCAGCATTTT; CDR3: CASSQEKSSNQPQHF
D: .; size: .; J: TRBJ2-7; V: TRBV5-1; DNA: TGCGCCAGCAGCTTCTCGGAGGGTAAGAATTACGAGCAGTACTTC; CDR3: CASSFSEGKNYEQYF
D: .; size: .; J: TRBJ2-6; V: TRBV11-3; DNA: TGTGCCAGCAGCCCTTATACTCCGCCTTCAGGGTGCCGGGCCAACGTCCTGACTTTC; CDR3: CASSPYTPPSGCRANVLTF